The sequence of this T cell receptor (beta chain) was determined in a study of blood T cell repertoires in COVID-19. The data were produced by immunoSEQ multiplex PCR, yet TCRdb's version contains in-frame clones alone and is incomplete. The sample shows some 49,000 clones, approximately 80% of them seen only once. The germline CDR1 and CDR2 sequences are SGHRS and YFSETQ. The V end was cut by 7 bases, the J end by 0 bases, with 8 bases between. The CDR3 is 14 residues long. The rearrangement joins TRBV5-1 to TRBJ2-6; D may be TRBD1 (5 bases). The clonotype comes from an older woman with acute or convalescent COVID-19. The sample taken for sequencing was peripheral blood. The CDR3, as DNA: TGCGCCAGCGTAGACAGCTCTGGGGCCAACGTCCTGACTTTC. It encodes CASVDSSGANVLTF. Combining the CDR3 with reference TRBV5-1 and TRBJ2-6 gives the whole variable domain KAGVTQTPRYLIKTRGQQVTLSCSPISGHRSVSWYQQTPGQGLQFLFEYFSETQRNKGNFPGRFSGRQFSNSRSEMNVSTLELGDSALYLCASVDSSGANVLTFGAGSRLTVL.